A selection of T cell receptor beta chains follows, all from one sample in a study of T cell responses to AZD1222 COVID-19 vaccine. Produced via immunoSEQ multiplex PCR; TCRdb's table is partial and in-frame only. Of 90,000 to 150,000 clones detected, roughly 88% appear once; the ten largest clones hold roughly 3.6%. The sequencing used peripheral blood, collected on day 0 of AZD1222 vaccination. All receptors come from an adult in good health. The conserved cysteine and the conserved F or W are not part of the CDR3 here. Fields, in order: D gene, V gene, J gene, clone size, CDR3 protein. A D gene is named only where the DNA matches it firmly. For some rows the clone size is stated as once, few or many, or as a class when expanded; others skip it.

-,TRBV5-4,TRBJ1-3,-,ASSLDYGNTIY
-,TRBV28,TRBJ2-3,-,ASSLSGLGGGTDTQY
-,TRBV5-1,TRBJ2-2,-,ASSLNRVNTGELF
-,TRBV10-1,TRBJ1-1,-,ASRRQEGTEAF
-,TRBV4-3,TRBJ2-6,-,ASSQADGDGANVLT
TRBD1,TRBV25-1,TRBJ1-1,-,ASSTPYRGQGEAF
-,TRBV16,TRBJ1-4,-,ASRRQGTEKLF
-,TRBV5-1,TRBJ2-3,-,ASSFFEGASTDTQY
-,TRBV5-4,TRBJ2-3,-,ASSSLEVRTRTDTQY
-,TRBV2,TRBJ1-1,-,ASGPGRDSTEAF
-,TRBV7-9,TRBJ1-4,-,ASSFPTGTAHEKLF
-,TRBV9,TRBJ1-2,-,ASSVRDLPSHGYT
-,TRBV3-1/TRBV3-2,TRBJ1-5,-,ASSQSVTSNQPQH
TRBD1,TRBV27,TRBJ2-2,-,ASSRTGLGGELF
TRBD2,TRBV5-1,TRBJ2-5,-,ASSWASGVETQY
-,TRBV7-3,TRBJ1-4,-,ARDKDEKLF
TRBD1,TRBV6-5,TRBJ1-5,-,ASCRGTGGNQPQH
-,TRBV5-5,TRBJ2-1,-,ASSFGGAPYNEQF
-,TRBV13,TRBJ2-3,-,ASSFSRTSEDTQY
-,TRBV3-1/TRBV3-2,TRBJ1-3,-,ASSQVPTTGNTIY
-,TRBV11-2,TRBJ2-7,few,ASSLEVLPGNEQY
TRBD1,TRBV5-6,TRBJ1-2,-,ASRVGQGYTYGYT